These T cell receptor beta chains were read from a single sample in a study of early T cells in non-severe SARS-CoV-2 infection. TCRdb redid the calling of the 5' RACE reads with MiXCR, one entry per CDR3 protein. The table shows about 63,000 distinct CDR3 sequences, with 13% occurring only once. The sequenced sample consisted of whole blood. These receptor sequences come from an adult who was a healthcare worker with PCR-confirmed SARS-CoV-2 infection or an uninfected control (not recorded which). Each CDR3 is given with its conserved first and last residue. D genes are given only for firm matches. Clone sizes are given selectively: once, few, many, or a class where the clone is expanded.

v_gene: TRBV29-1; d_gene: -; j_gene: TRBJ2-7; abundance: -; CDR3aa: CSVALLEGATYEQYF; CDR3nt: TGCAGCGTTGCATTGTTGGAGGGGGCGACCTACGAGCAGTACTTC
v_gene: TRBV10-1; d_gene: -; j_gene: TRBJ2-3; abundance: -; CDR3aa: CASSDSGGSDTQYF; CDR3nt: TGCGCCAGCAGTGACTCCGGAGGATCAGATACGCAGTATTTT
v_gene: TRBV5-1; d_gene: -; j_gene: TRBJ1-1; abundance: many; CDR3aa: CASSLTTANTEAFF; CDR3nt: TGCGCCAGCAGCTTGACCACAGCGAACACTGAAGCTTTCTTT
v_gene: TRBV7-2; d_gene: TRBD2; j_gene: TRBJ2-7; abundance: -; CDR3aa: CASSQAGGSYEQYF; CDR3nt: TGTGCCAGCTCACAAGCGGGGGGCTCCTACGAGCAGTACTTC
v_gene: TRBV10-3; d_gene: -; j_gene: TRBJ1-2; abundance: many; CDR3aa: CAILFEGGGYTF; CDR3nt: TGTGCCATCCTATTTGAGGGTGGCGGCTACACCTTC
v_gene: TRBV4-1; d_gene: -; j_gene: TRBJ1-1; abundance: few; CDR3aa: CASSQEGTSPLPEAFF; CDR3nt: TGCGCCAGCAGCCAAGAGGGCACCTCCCCACTCCCTGAAGCTTTCTTT
v_gene: TRBV11-3; d_gene: -; j_gene: TRBJ2-7; abundance: few; CDR3aa: CASSLERGQGTYEQYF; CDR3nt: TGTGCCAGCAGCTTAGAGAGGGGACAAGGCACCTACGAGCAGTACTTC
v_gene: TRBV5-1; d_gene: -; j_gene: TRBJ2-1; abundance: -; CDR3aa: CASRTGQTRSYNEQFF; CDR3nt: TGCGCCAGCCGGACTGGACAGACCCGCTCCTACAATGAGCAGTTCTTC
v_gene: TRBV12-3/TRBV12-4; d_gene: -; j_gene: TRBJ1-1; abundance: -; CDR3aa: CASSWGGRPLEAFF; CDR3nt: TGTGCCAGCAGTTGGGGGGGCAGGCCCCTTGAAGCTTTCTTT
v_gene: TRBV18; d_gene: TRBD2; j_gene: TRBJ2-3; abundance: many; CDR3aa: CASSRTSADTQYF; CDR3nt: TGTGCCAGCTCTCGGACTAGCGCAGATACGCAGTATTTT
v_gene: TRBV7-9; d_gene: -; j_gene: TRBJ1-2; abundance: many; CDR3aa: CASNLGLGRTYGYTF; CDR3nt: TGTGCCAGCAACTTAGGGTTGGGACGGACCTATGGCTACACCTTC
v_gene: TRBV20-1; d_gene: -; j_gene: TRBJ1-5; abundance: many; CDR3aa: CSAREDSTGNQPQHF; CDR3nt: TGCAGTGCTAGAGAGGACAGTACAGGCAATCAGCCCCAGCATTTT
v_gene: TRBV7-8; d_gene: TRBD1; j_gene: TRBJ1-2; abundance: few; CDR3aa: CASSRDRGDGYTF; CDR3nt: TGTGCCAGCAGCAGGGACAGGGGCGATGGCTACACCTTC
v_gene: TRBV7-9; d_gene: -; j_gene: TRBJ1-2; abundance: many; CDR3aa: CASSLDGNLYGYTF; CDR3nt: TGTGCCAGCAGCTTAGATGGGAATCTATATGGCTACACCTTC
v_gene: TRBV10-1; d_gene: -; j_gene: TRBJ1-1; abundance: many; CDR3aa: CASSGGKNTEAFF; CDR3nt: TGCGCCAGCAGTGGAGGGAAGAACACTGAAGCTTTCTTT
v_gene: TRBV12-3/TRBV12-4; d_gene: TRBD1; j_gene: TRBJ1-2; abundance: -; CDR3aa: CASRTRDRVPYGYTF; CDR3nt: TGTGCCAGCAGAACCCGGGACAGGGTGCCCTATGGCTACACCTTC
v_gene: TRBV6-5; d_gene: -; j_gene: TRBJ1-4; abundance: many; CDR3aa: CASRRVLGEKLFF; CDR3nt: TGTGCCAGCCGCAGGGTGTTAGGAGAAAAACTGTTTTTT
v_gene: TRBV6-4; d_gene: -; j_gene: TRBJ1-1; abundance: -; CDR3aa: CASSKTANTEAFF; CDR3nt: TGTGCCAGCAGCAAGACAGCGAACACTGAAGCTTTCTTT
v_gene: TRBV25-1; d_gene: TRBD1; j_gene: TRBJ1-2; abundance: many; CDR3aa: CASSEFAPGQGATNYGYTF; CDR3nt: TGTGCCAGCAGTGAATTTGCCCCGGGACAGGGGGCCACTAACTATGGCTACACCTTC
v_gene: TRBV29-1; d_gene: -; j_gene: TRBJ2-7; abundance: -; CDR3aa: CSVDLGAYEQYF; CDR3nt: TGCAGCGTTGATCTGGGAGCCTACGAGCAGTACTTC
v_gene: TRBV4-1; d_gene: -; j_gene: TRBJ2-1; abundance: -; CDR3aa: CASSQDRGGASIEQFF; CDR3nt: TGCGCCAGCAGCCAAGATAGGGGGGGGGCCTCGATTGAGCAGTTCTTC
v_gene: TRBV11-2; d_gene: -; j_gene: TRBJ2-1; abundance: many; CDR3aa: CASSPRLRASSYNEQFF; CDR3nt: TGTGCCAGCAGCCCGCGTCTAAGGGCAAGCTCCTACAATGAGCAGTTCTTC
v_gene: TRBV11-2; d_gene: -; j_gene: TRBJ2-7; abundance: few; CDR3aa: CASSLGVRSLEQYF; CDR3nt: TGTGCCAGCAGCTTAGGGGTCAGGTCTCTGGAGCAGTACTTC
v_gene: TRBV29-1; d_gene: TRBD1; j_gene: TRBJ1-5; abundance: -; CDR3aa: CSVGQGVDQPQHF; CDR3nt: TGCAGCGTTGGTCAGGGGGTGGATCAGCCCCAGCATTTT
v_gene: TRBV13; d_gene: -; j_gene: TRBJ2-6; abundance: -; CDR3aa: CASSLRGANVLTF; CDR3nt: TGTGCCAGCAGCCTCCGTGGGGCCAACGTCCTGACTTTC
v_gene: TRBV6-2/TRBV6-3; d_gene: TRBD1; j_gene: TRBJ2-7; abundance: many; CDR3aa: CASTEGTGGNEQYF; CDR3nt: TGTGCCAGCACTGAGGGGACAGGGGGCAACGAGCAGTACTTC
v_gene: TRBV10-3; d_gene: TRBD2; j_gene: TRBJ2-5; abundance: few; CDR3aa: CAISEDSGGARETQYF; CDR3nt: TGTGCCATCAGTGAAGATAGCGGGGGGGCCAGAGAGACCCAGTACTTC
v_gene: TRBV11-2; d_gene: TRBD2; j_gene: TRBJ2-5; abundance: many; CDR3aa: CASSTGLAFETQYF; CDR3nt: TGTGCCAGCAGCACGGGACTAGCATTTGAGACCCAGTACTTC
v_gene: TRBV4-2; d_gene: -; j_gene: TRBJ2-7; abundance: medium-sized; CDR3aa: CASSQVTLRDEQYF; CDR3nt: TGTGCCAGCAGCCAAGTGACCCTACGCGACGAGCAGTACTTC
v_gene: TRBV30; d_gene: TRBD1; j_gene: TRBJ2-5; abundance: many; CDR3aa: CAWRTQGMETQYF; CDR3nt: TGTGCCTGGAGGACACAGGGGATGGAGACCCAGTACTTC
v_gene: TRBV20-1; d_gene: -; j_gene: TRBJ2-5; abundance: -; CDR3aa: CSARRLATLKTQYF; CDR3nt: TGCAGTGCTAGAAGGCTAGCTACGCTGAAGACCCAGTACTTC
v_gene: TRBV7-9; d_gene: -; j_gene: TRBJ1-2; abundance: many; CDR3aa: CASSLGPRAHGYTF; CDR3nt: TGTGCCAGCAGCTTGGGCCCCAGAGCACATGGCTACACCTTC
v_gene: TRBV12-3/TRBV12-4; d_gene: -; j_gene: TRBJ2-1; abundance: -; CDR3aa: CASSARQSNEQFF; CDR3nt: TGTGCCAGCAGTGCCCGGCAAAGCAATGAGCAGTTCTTC
v_gene: TRBV9; d_gene: -; j_gene: TRBJ1-6; abundance: many; CDR3aa: CASSVVDSNSPLHF; CDR3nt: TGTGCCAGCAGCGTAGTGGACAGTAATTCACCCCTCCACTTT
v_gene: TRBV29-1; d_gene: TRBD1; j_gene: TRBJ2-3; abundance: -; CDR3aa: CSGQGAPTDTQYF; CDR3nt: TGCAGCGGACAGGGGGCGCCCACAGATACGCAGTATTTT
v_gene: TRBV19; d_gene: -; j_gene: TRBJ1-3; abundance: few; CDR3aa: CASRSPGDTIYF; CDR3nt: TGTGCCAGTAGGAGTCCAGGAGACACCATATATTTT
v_gene: TRBV2; d_gene: -; j_gene: TRBJ2-7; abundance: -; CDR3aa: CASYAGTQERYEQYF; CDR3nt: TGTGCCAGCTACGCCGGGACCCAGGAAAGGTACGAGCAGTACTTC